This TCR beta chain stems from a study of T cells after yellow fever vaccination. CDR1 and CDR2 (germline): SEHNR, FQNEAQ (reference sequence). The V gene end was trimmed by 4 bases and the J gene end by 4 bases; junction bases not matched to a gene: 8. This CDR3 contains 15 residues. Universal primer sites and UMIs were introduced during 5'RACE template-switching synthesis of TCR cDNA. Via MiXCR, TCRdb re-called the 5' RACE reads, giving one row per CDR3 protein. The data contain hundreds of thousands of distinct CDR3 sequences, over 15% of them seen just once; the ten biggest clones take up 13% to 15%. Of note for this clonotype: What it binds is unknown.

Study-wide results and limits: In FACS-sorted repertoires, abundant clonotypes from the bulk population could appear as contaminants. Few clonotypes appeared in both CD4 and CD8 compartments.

The V and J genes are TRBV7-9 and TRBJ2-3, with 7 bases that match TRBD1. Sequencing was performed on PBMCs, taken 15 days after the yellow fever booster vaccination. The clonotype originates from a man under 40 who received the YFV17D yellow fever vaccine. CDR3: CASSWGTGDADTQYF. The DNA for the CDR3 is TGTGCCAGCAGCTGGGGCACAGGGGACGCAGATACGCAGTATTTT.